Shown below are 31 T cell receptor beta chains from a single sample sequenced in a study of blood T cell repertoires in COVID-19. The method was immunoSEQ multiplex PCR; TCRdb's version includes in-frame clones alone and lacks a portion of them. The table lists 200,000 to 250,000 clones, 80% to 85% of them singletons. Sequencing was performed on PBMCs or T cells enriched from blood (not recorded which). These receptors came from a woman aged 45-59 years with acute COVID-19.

The CDR3 is CASSPWTGTSYNSPLHF. The CDR3 DNA is TGCGCCAGCAGCCCCTGGACAGGGACCTCCTATAATTCACCCCTCCACTTT. The V and J genes are TRBV5-1 and TRBJ1-6, with 8 bases fitting TRBD1. The CDR3 runs to 17 residues. V was clipped by 4 bases and J by 0 bases; unmatched bases: 6. In germline, CDR1 is SGHRS, CDR2 YFSETQ.

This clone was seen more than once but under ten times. The CDR3 sequence is CASSPYSEGEGSYTGELFF. In DNA form, the CDR3 reads TGTGCCAGTAGCCCATACTCTGAAGGGGAGGGGTCCTACACCGGGGAGCTGTTTTTT. V usage is TRBV19 and J usage is TRBJ2-2; 7 bases line up with TRBD2. The CDR3 is 19 amino acids. Germline CDR1 LNHDA, CDR2 SQIVND (reference sequence). V trimming: 6 bases; J trimming: 3 bases; junction bases outside the gene matches: 19.

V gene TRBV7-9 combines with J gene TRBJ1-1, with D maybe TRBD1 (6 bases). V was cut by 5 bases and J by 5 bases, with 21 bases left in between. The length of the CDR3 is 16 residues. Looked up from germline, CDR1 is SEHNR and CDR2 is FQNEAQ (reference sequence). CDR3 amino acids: CASSVYRERKNTEAFF. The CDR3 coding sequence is TGTGCCAGCAGCGTCTACAGGGAACGAAAAAATACTGAAGCTTTCTTT.

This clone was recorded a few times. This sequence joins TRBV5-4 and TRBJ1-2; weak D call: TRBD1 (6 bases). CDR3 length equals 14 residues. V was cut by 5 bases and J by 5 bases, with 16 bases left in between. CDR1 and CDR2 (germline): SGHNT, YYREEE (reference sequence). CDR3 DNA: TGTGCCAGCAGACCCGAACAGGGCTCGTATGGCTACACCTTC. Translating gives CASRPEQGSYGYTF.

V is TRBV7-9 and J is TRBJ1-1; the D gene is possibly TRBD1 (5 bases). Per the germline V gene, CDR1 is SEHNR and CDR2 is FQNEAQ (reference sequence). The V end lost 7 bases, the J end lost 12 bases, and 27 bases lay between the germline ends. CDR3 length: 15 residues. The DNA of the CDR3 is TGTGCCAGCACCTCCGGGGGTACGGCCTCTCAAAGGACTTTCTTT. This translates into CASTSGGTASQRTFF.

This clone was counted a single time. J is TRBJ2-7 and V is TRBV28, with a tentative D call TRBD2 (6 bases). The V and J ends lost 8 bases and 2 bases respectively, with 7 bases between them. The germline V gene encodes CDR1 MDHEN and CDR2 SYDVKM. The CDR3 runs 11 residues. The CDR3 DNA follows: TGTGCCAGCGCGGGGCCCTACGAGCAGTACTTC. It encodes CASAGPYEQYF.

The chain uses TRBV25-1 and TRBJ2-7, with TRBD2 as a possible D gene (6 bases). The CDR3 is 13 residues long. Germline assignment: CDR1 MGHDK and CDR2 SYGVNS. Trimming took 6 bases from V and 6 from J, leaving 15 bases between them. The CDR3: CASSRVVAAEQYF. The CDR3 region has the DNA TGTGCCAGCAGCCGTGTGGTAGCGGCCGAGCAGTACTTC.

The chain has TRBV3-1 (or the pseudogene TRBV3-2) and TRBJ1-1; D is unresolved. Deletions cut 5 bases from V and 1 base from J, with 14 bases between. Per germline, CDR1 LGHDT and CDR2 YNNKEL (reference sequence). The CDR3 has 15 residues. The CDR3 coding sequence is TGTGCCAGCAGCTCAGGCCCCAGATCGAACACTGAAGCTTTCTTT. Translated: CASSSGPRSNTEAFF.

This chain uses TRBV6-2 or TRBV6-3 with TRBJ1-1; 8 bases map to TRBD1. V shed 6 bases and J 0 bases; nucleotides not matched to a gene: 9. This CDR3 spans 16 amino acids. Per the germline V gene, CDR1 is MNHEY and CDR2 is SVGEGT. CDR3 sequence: CASSQTGVGVNTEAFF. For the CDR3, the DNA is TGTGCCAGCAGCCAGACAGGGGTCGGGGTGAACACTGAAGCTTTCTTT.

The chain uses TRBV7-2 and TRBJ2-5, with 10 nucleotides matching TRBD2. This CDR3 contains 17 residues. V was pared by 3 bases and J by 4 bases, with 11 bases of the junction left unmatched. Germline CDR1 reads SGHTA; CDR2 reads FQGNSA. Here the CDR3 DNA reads TGTGCCAGCAGCTTGAGCGGGGGGGCCACCGTTAGAGAGACCCAGTACTTC. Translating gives CASSLSGGATVRETQYF.

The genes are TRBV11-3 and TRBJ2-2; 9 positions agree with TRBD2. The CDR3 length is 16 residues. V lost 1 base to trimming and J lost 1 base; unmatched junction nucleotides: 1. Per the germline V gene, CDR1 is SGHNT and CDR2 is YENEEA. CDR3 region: CASSLGLAVNTGELFF. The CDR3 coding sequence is TGTGCCAGCAGCTTAGGACTAGCGGTGAACACCGGGGAGCTGTTTTTT.

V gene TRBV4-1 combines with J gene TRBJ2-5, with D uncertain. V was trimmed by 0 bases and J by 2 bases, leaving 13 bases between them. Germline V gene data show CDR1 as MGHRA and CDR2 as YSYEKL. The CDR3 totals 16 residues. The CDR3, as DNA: TGCGCCAGCAGCCAAGATCAGGCCCTACTTCAAGAGACCCAGTACTTC. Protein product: CASSQDQALLQETQYF.

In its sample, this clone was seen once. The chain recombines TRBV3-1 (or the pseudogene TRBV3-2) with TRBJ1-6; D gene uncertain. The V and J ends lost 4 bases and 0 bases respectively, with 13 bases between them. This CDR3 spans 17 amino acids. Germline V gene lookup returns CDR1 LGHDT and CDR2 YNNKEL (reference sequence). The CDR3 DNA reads TGTGCCAGCAGCCCCCCGGTTCCGAGCTCCTATAATTCACCCCTCCACTTT. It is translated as CASSPPVPSSYNSPLHF.

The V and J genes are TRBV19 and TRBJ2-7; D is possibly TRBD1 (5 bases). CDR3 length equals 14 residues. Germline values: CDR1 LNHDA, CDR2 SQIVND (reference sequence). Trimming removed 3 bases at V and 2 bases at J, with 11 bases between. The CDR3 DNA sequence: TGTGCCAGTAGTATCTCAAGGGGTCCCTACGAGCAGTACTTC. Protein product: CASSISRGPYEQYF.

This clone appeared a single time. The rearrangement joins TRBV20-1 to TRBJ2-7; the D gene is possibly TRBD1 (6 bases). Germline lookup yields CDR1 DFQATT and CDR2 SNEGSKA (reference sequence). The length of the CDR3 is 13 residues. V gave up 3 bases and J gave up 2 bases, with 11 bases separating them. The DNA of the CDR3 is TGCAGTGCTAGTCAGGGGTGGACCTACGAGCAGTACTTC. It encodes CSASQGWTYEQYF.

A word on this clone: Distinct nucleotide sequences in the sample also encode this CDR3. The CDR3 coding sequence is TGTGCTAGTGGTCTCACAGGGAACACTGAAGCTTTCTTT. Protein: CASGLTGNTEAFF. This chain uses TRBV12-5 with TRBJ1-1; maybe TRBD1 (5 bases). Trimming removed 5 bases at V and 1 base at J, with 8 bases between. Germline values: CDR1 LGHNT, CDR2 FRNRAP. The CDR3 length is 13 residues. Supplemented by reference TRBV12-5 and TRBJ1-1, the full variable domain reads DARVTQTPRHKVTEMGQEVTMRCQPILGHNTVFWYRQTMMQGLELLAYFRNRAPLDDSGMPKDRFSAEMPDATLATLKIQPSEPRDSAVYFCASGLTGNTEAFFGQGTRLTVV.

CDR3 DNA sequence: TGTGCCAGCAGTCCAACCAGACAGTCCTATGGCTACACCTTC. It encodes CASSPTRQSYGYTF. This sequence joins TRBV27 and TRBJ1-2; weak D call: TRBD1 (5 bases). V gave up 5 bases and J gave up 4 bases, with 14 bases separating them. Germline V lookup: CDR1 MNHEY, CDR2 SMNVEV (reference sequence). This CDR3 is 14 amino acids long.

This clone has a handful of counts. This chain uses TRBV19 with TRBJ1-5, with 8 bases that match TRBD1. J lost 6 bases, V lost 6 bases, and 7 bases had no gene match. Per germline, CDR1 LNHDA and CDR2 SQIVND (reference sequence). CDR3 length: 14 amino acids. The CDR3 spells CASSTDREGQPQHF. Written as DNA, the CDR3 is TGTGCCAGTAGCACGGACAGGGAGGGTCAGCCCCAGCATTTT.

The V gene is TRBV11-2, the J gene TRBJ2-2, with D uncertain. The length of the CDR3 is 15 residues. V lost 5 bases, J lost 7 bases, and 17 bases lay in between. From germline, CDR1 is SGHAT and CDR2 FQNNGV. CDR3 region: CASSPLTGSGGELFF. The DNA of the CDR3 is TGTGCCAGCAGCCCATTGACCGGGTCCGGCGGGGAGCTGTTTTTT.

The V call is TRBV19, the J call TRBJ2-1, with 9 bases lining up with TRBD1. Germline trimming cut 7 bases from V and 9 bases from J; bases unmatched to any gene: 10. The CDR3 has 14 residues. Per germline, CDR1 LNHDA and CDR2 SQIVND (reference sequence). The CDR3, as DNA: TGTGCCAGTAACGAGGGACAGGGCGACACTGAGCAGTTCTTC. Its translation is CASNEGQGDTEQFF.

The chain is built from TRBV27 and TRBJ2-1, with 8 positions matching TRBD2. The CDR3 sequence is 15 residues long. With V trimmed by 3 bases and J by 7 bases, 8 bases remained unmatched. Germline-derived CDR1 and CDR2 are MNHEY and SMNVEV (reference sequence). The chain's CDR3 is CASSFGLAGWNEQFF. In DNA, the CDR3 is TGTGCCAGCAGTTTCGGCCTAGCGGGTTGGAATGAGCAGTTCTTC.

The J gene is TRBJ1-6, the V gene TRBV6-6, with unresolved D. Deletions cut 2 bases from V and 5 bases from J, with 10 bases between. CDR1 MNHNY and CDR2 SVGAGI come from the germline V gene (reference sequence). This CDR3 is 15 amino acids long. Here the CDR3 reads CASSYDPRDNSPLHF. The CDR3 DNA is TGTGCCAGCAGTTACGATCCTCGGGATAATTCACCCCTCCACTTT.

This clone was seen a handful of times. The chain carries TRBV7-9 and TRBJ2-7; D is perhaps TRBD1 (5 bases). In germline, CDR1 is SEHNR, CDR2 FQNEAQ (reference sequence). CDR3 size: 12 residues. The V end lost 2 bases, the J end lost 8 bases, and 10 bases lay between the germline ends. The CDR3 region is CASSLPGPQQYF. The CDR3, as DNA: TGTGCCAGCAGCTTACCAGGGCCGCAGCAGTACTTC.

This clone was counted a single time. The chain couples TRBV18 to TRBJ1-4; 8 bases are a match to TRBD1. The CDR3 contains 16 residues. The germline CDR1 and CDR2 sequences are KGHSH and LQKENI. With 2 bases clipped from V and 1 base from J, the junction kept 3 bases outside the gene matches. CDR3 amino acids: CASSPIGQGTNEKLFF. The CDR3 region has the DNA TGTGCCAGCTCACCAATCGGACAGGGAACTAATGAAAAACTGTTTTTT.

The DNA for the CDR3 is TGTGCCAGCAGTCCGACTAGCGGGGGGGCCTACTACAATGAGCAGTTCTTC. Its protein is CASSPTSGGAYYNEQFF. The chain links TRBV28 to TRBJ2-1, with 14 positions matching TRBD2. Looked up from germline, CDR1 is MDHEN and CDR2 is SYDVKM. J was trimmed by 3 bases and V by 5 bases; bases with no gene match: 6. This CDR3 spans 17 amino acids.

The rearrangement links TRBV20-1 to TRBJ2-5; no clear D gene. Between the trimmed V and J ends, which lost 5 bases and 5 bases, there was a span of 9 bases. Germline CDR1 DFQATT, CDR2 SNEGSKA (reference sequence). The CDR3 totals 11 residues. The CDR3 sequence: CSAASIETQYF. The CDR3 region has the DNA TGCAGTGCTGCGTCAATCGAGACCCAGTACTTC.

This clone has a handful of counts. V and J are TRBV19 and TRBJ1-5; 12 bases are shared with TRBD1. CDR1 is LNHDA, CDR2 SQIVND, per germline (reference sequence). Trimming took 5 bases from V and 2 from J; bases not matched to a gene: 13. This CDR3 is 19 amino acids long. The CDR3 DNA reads TGTGCCAGTAGTCCACTAGGGACAGGGGGCTCGCTTGGCAATCAGCCCCAGCATTTT. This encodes CASSPLGTGGSLGNQPQHF.

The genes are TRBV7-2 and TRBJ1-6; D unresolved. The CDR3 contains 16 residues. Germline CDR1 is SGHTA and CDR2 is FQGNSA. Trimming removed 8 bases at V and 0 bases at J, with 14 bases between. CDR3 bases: TGTGCCAGCGAATCAGGCGGGAGCTCCTATAATTCACCCCTCCACTTT. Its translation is CASESGGSSYNSPLHF.

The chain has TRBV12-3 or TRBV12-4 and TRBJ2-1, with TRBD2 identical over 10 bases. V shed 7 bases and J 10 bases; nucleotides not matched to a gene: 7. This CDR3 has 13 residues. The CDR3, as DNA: TGTGCCAGCACCGAGGGACTAGCGTTGGAGCAGTTCTTC. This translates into CASTEGLALEQFF.

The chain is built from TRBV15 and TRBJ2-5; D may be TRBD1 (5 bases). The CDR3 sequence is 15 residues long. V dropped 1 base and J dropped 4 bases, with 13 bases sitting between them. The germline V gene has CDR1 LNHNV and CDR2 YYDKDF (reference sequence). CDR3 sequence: CATSRGPDIAETQYF. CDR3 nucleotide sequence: TGTGCCACCAGCAGAGGCCCGGACATAGCAGAGACCCAGTACTTC.

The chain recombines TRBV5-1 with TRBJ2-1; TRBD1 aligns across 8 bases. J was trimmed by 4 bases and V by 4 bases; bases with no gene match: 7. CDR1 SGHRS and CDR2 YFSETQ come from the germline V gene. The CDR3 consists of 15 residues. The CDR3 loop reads CASSPTGVEYNEQFF. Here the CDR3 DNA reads TGCGCCAGCAGCCCGACAGGGGTGGAGTACAATGAGCAGTTCTTC.